The entry that follows covers one TCR beta chain sequence. Its antigen remains unidentified. Repertoires were generated with immunoSEQ multiplex PCR, while TCRdb's copy carries only in-frame clones and drops some. The table records 55,000 to 60,000 clones, more than 70% of them present only once. The data stem from a study of T cell responses to AZD1222 COVID-19 vaccine. CDR1 and CDR2 (germline): MNHEY, SVGAGI. This CDR3 comprises 16 residues. Trimming took 4 bases from V and 4 from J; bases not matched to a gene: 12. Study-wide points: The donor cohort was predominantly white British with a female majority, and clonal diversity may have been underestimated. Increases in Spike-specific TCR breadth and depth were seen after two AZD1222 doses.

This chain uses TRBV6-5 with TRBJ2-7, with 8 nucleotides matching TRBD2. Sequenced material: peripheral blood, taken on day 0 of MenACWY control vaccination. The sequence was collected from an adult in good health. DNA for the CDR3: TGTGCCAGCAGTTCCGAAGTAAGCGGGAGATTTTACGAGCAGTACTTC. Translated, it gives CASSSEVSGRFYEQYF.